The rows below give T cell receptor beta chains drawn from one sample of a study of response to subunit inactivated influenza vaccine. MiXCR was run by TCRdb on the RT-PCR reads, yielding one entry per CDR3 protein. The repertoire holds hundreds of thousands of distinct CDR3 sequences, with roughly 14% as singletons. The sequences come from PBMCs from blood, collected roughly 15 days before vaccination. Source of these receptors: a man between 45 and 60 years old who received an inactivated influenza vaccine. CDR3s include the opening cysteine and the closing phenylalanine or tryptophan. A D gene is named only where the DNA matches it firmly. Some rows mark clone size as missing; the rest say once, few, many or name a class of expanded clone.

CDR3: CSVVGQGDYGYTF
DNA: TGCAGCGTTGTAGGGCAGGGGGATTATGGCTACACCTTC
D: TRBD1
J: TRBJ1-2
size: few
V: TRBV29-1

CDR3: CASSLAPGQNTDTQYF
DNA: TGCGCCAGCAGCTTGGCTCCGGGACAGAATACAGATACGCAGTATTTT
D: TRBD1
J: TRBJ2-3
size: few
V: TRBV5-1

CDR3: CASSDGGLSSYEQYF
DNA: TGTGCCAGCAGCGATGGCGGGTTGAGCTCCTACGAGCAGTACTTC
D: -
J: TRBJ2-7
size: -
V: TRBV7-9

CDR3: CASSAPATGGETQYF
DNA: TGTGCCAGCAGTGCACCGGCGACAGGGGGGGAGACCCAGTACTTC
D: TRBD1
J: TRBJ2-5
size: few
V: TRBV27

CDR3: CASSRAGTYPYEQYF
DNA: TGTGCCAGCAGTCGGGCCGGGACATACCCCTACGAGCAGTACTTC
D: -
J: TRBJ2-7
size: -
V: TRBV12-3/TRBV12-4

CDR3: CASSTYQGLSTEAFF
DNA: TGTGCCAGCAGCACGTACCAGGGGCTCAGCACTGAAGCTTTCTTT
D: -
J: TRBJ1-1
size: few
V: TRBV7-9

CDR3: CASRQGTASPLHF
DNA: TGTGCCAGCAGACAGGGGACGGCGTCACCCCTCCACTTT
D: TRBD1
J: TRBJ1-6
size: many
V: TRBV12-3/TRBV12-4

CDR3: CASSSSGTSGSYEQYF
DNA: TGTGCCAGCAGCTCATCCGGGACTAGCGGCTCCTACGAGCAGTACTTC
D: TRBD2
J: TRBJ2-7
size: many
V: TRBV7-2

CDR3: CASSGVGGTEAFF
DNA: TGTGCCAGCAGCGGGGTGGGAGGGACTGAAGCTTTCTTT
D: -
J: TRBJ1-1
size: few
V: TRBV7-2

CDR3: CSAKEPGTGFSPLHF
DNA: TGCAGTGCTAAGGAACCCGGGACAGGGTTCTCACCCCTCCACTTT
D: TRBD1
J: TRBJ1-6
size: -
V: TRBV20-1

CDR3: CASSHTPGQGGNQPQHF
DNA: TGTGCCAGCAGTCACACCCCCGGACAGGGAGGCAATCAGCCCCAGCATTTT
D: TRBD1
J: TRBJ1-5
size: few
V: TRBV12-3/TRBV12-4

CDR3: CASSLVAQPSLYGYTF
DNA: TGTGCCAGCAGCTTGGTGGCCCAGCCCTCTCTCTATGGCTACACCTTC
D: -
J: TRBJ1-2
size: -
V: TRBV5-4

CDR3: CASSHRAAVRQPQHF
DNA: TGTGCCAGCAGCCACCGGGCGGCAGTGCGCCAGCCCCAGCATTTT
D: -
J: TRBJ1-5
size: -
V: TRBV5-6

CDR3: CATSQRTAYEQYF
DNA: TGTGCCACCAGCCAGCGGACGGCCTACGAGCAGTACTTC
D: -
J: TRBJ2-7
size: -
V: TRBV15

CDR3: CASSVAGGRDEQFF
DNA: TGTGCCAGCAGTGTAGCGGGAGGGCGGGATGAGCAGTTCTTC
D: TRBD2
J: TRBJ2-1
size: few
V: TRBV6-4

CDR3: CASSYSDTYEQYF
DNA: TGTGCCAGCAGTTACTCGGACACCTACGAGCAGTACTTC
D: -
J: TRBJ2-7
size: once
V: TRBV6-2/TRBV6-3

CDR3: CASSIAGVGSGELFF
DNA: TGTGCCAGCAGCATAGCGGGAGTTGGGTCCGGGGAGCTGTTTTTT
D: TRBD2
J: TRBJ2-2
size: few
V: TRBV6-2/TRBV6-3

CDR3: CASGNRGAGELFF
DNA: TGTGCCAGCGGAAACAGGGGCGCCGGGGAGCTGTTTTTT
D: TRBD1
J: TRBJ2-2
size: many
V: TRBV6-1

CDR3: CASSPLVRLAGASDEQFF
DNA: TGTGCCAGCAGCCCTCTAGTCCGACTAGCGGGAGCTTCTGATGAGCAGTTCTTC
D: TRBD2
J: TRBJ2-1
size: -
V: TRBV11-1

CDR3: CASSQVLAGPYEQYF
DNA: TGCGCCAGCAGCCAAGTACTAGCGGGCCCCTACGAGCAGTACTTC
D: TRBD2
J: TRBJ2-7
size: many
V: TRBV4-3

CDR3: CASGAELTDTQYF
DNA: TGTGCCAGCGGCGCGGAACTCACAGATACGCAGTATTTT
D: -
J: TRBJ2-3
size: -
V: TRBV2

CDR3: CASSPEVFAEAFF
DNA: TGTGCCAGCAGCCCAGAGGTTTTTGCTGAAGCTTTCTTT
D: -
J: TRBJ1-1
size: -
V: TRBV7-8

CDR3: CATSIGQLQETQYF
DNA: TGTGCCACCAGCATAGGACAGTTGCAAGAGACCCAGTACTTC
D: -
J: TRBJ2-5
size: few
V: TRBV15

CDR3: CASSPTGQGGYGYTF
DNA: TGTGCCAGCAGCCCAACGGGACAGGGTGGCTATGGCTACACCTTC
D: TRBD1
J: TRBJ1-2
size: few
V: TRBV9

CDR3: CASSLHARLDTQYF
DNA: TGTGCCAGCAGCTTACACGCGCGGCTTGATACGCAGTATTTT
D: -
J: TRBJ2-3
size: -
V: TRBV7-3

CDR3: CASSQDIAGGYEQYF
DNA: TGTGCCAGCAGCCAAGATATAGCGGGAGGCTACGAGCAGTACTTC
D: TRBD2
J: TRBJ2-7
size: few
V: TRBV4-2